The next 19 T cell receptor beta chains were all read from a single sample in a study of T cell responses to AZD1222 COVID-19 vaccine. The method was immunoSEQ multiplex PCR; TCRdb's version includes in-frame clones alone and lacks a portion of them. Among more than 85,000 clones listed, 88% were seen once. This specimen was peripheral blood, taken on day 0 of MenACWY control vaccination. Every receptor here comes from an adult in good health.

V gene TRBV5-1 combines with J gene TRBJ2-3; unclear D gene. Germline V gives CDR1 SGHRS, CDR2 YFSETQ. The length of the CDR3 is 13 residues. Trimming left V 5 bases short and J 3 bases short, with 10 bases between. CDR3 protein: CASSYSETDTQYF. The CDR3 DNA is TGCGCCAGCAGTTACAGCGAAACAGATACGCAGTATTTT.

V and J are TRBV6-5 and TRBJ2-3; TRBD1 or TRBD2 may be the D gene (5 bases each). The CDR3 consists of 16 residues. The V end was cut by 4 bases, the J end by 1 base, with 15 bases between. Germline CDR1 MNHEY, CDR2 SVGAGI. Here the CDR3 reads CASSFGPGAGTDTQYF. CDR3 sequence (DNA): TGTGCCAGCAGTTTCGGACCCGGGGCGGGCACAGATACGCAGTATTTT.

V and J are TRBV27 and TRBJ1-6; maybe TRBD1 (5 bases). Germline values: CDR1 MNHEY, CDR2 SMNVEV (reference sequence). The CDR3 loop spans 16 amino acids. The V end lost 5 bases, the J end lost 0 bases, and 11 bases lay between the germline ends. The CDR3 nucleotides read TGTGCCAGCAGTCGCTATGGGGGCTCCTATAATTCACCCCTCCACTTT. Translating gives CASSRYGGSYNSPLHF.

The chain joins TRBV5-6 to TRBJ2-2; D unresolved. There are 14 residues in the CDR3. CDR1 and CDR2 from the germline V gene are SGHDT and YYEEEE. The ends were cut back, 1 base at V and 5 bases at J, with 9 bases in the middle. In nucleotides, the CDR3 is TGTGCCAGCAGCTTGTTCAGTCCGACCGGGGAGCTGTTTTTT. It codes for CASSLFSPTGELFF.

This clone occurred a few times. The V call is TRBV9, the J call TRBJ1-4; 9 bases match TRBD1. V lost 3 bases and J lost 8; bases outside the gene matches: 11. The CDR3 covers 16 residues. Looked up from germline, CDR1 is SGDLS and CDR2 is YYNGEE. The CDR3 sequence: CASSGLTGGAGEKLFF. CDR3 DNA: TGTGCCAGCAGCGGGCTAACAGGGGGCGCTGGGGAAAAACTGTTTTTT.

This chain uses TRBV6-5 with TRBJ2-2, with D possibly TRBD1 on 7 matching bases. The CDR3 has 15 residues. The V gene lost 10 bases and the J gene lost 5 bases, with 20 bases spanning the gap. CDR1 and CDR2 (germline): MNHEY, SVGAGI. Here the CDR3 reads CATIRGRTRTGELFF. CDR3 DNA: TGTGCCACAATCAGGGGGAGGACGAGAACCGGGGAGCTGTTTTTT.

The V and J genes are TRBV7-9 and TRBJ2-7; 8 positions match TRBD2. With 3 bases clipped from V and 5 bases from J, the junction kept 12 bases outside the gene matches. Germline V CDR1 and CDR2: SEHNR, FQNEAQ (reference sequence). The CDR3 loop spans 16 amino acids. In DNA, the CDR3 is TGTGCCAGCAGCTTTGCAGGGCGGGGGGCGAACGACGAGCAGTACTTC. Translating gives CASSFAGRGANDEQYF.

J is TRBJ2-7 and V is TRBV27; the match to TRBD2 covers 7 bases. CDR1 is MNHEY, CDR2 SMNVEV, per germline (reference sequence). V shed 2 bases, J shed 7 bases, and the junction held 8 bases outside the gene matches. The CDR3 sequence is 14 residues long. The CDR3 reads CASSLIGRGGEQYF. DNA of the CDR3: TGTGCCAGCAGTTTAATCGGTCGGGGAGGGGAGCAGTACTTC.

The CDR3 DNA sequence: TGTGCCAGTAGATCACAGGGCTTTAATGAAAAACTGTTTTTT. This encodes CASRSQGFNEKLFF. The gene calls are TRBV19 and TRBJ1-4; possibly TRBD1 for D (6 bases). The CDR3 is 14 residues long. The V and J ends lost 6 bases and 4 bases respectively, with 12 bases between them. Germline CDR1 is LNHDA and CDR2 is SQIVND (reference sequence).

The V gene is TRBV28, the J gene TRBJ2-2; D might be TRBD2 (5 bases). The CDR3 contains 16 residues. Germline CDR1 and CDR2: MDHEN and SYDVKM. The V and J ends lost 7 bases and 6 bases respectively, with 21 bases between them. The CDR3 bases are TGTGCCAGCACAGCCCCTGGGAGCTTAAAGTCCGGGGAGCTGTTTTTT. Its protein product is CASTAPGSLKSGELFF.

The rearrangement joins TRBV19 to TRBJ2-3, with D possibly being TRBD1 (6 bases). CDR1 LNHDA and CDR2 SQIVND come from the germline V gene (reference sequence). Trimming removed 7 bases from V and 2 bases from J, with 10 bases in between. The CDR3 runs 13 residues. The CDR3 region has the DNA TGTGCCAGTAATACAGGGTACACAGATACGCAGTATTTT. Translation: CASNTGYTDTQYF. The full variable domain, its missing parts supplied by reference TRBV19 and TRBJ2-3, is DGGITQSPKYLFRKEGQNVTLSCEQNLNHDAMYWYRQDPGQGLRLIYYSQIVNDFQKGDIAEGYSVSREKKESFPLTVTSAQKNPTAFYLCASNTGYTDTQYFGPGTRLTVL.

The chain combines TRBV7-2 with TRBJ2-2; D remains unclear. V lost 3 bases to trimming and J lost 1 base, with 12 bases between them. The CDR3 contains 16 residues. Per the germline V gene, CDR1 is SGHTA and CDR2 is FQGNSA. The CDR3 bases are TGTGCCAGCAGCTTCAGAATCACCCTGAACACCGGGGAGCTGTTTTTT. This gives the protein CASSFRITLNTGELFF.

Of note for this clone: This may come from a read error, since a much larger clone is one base off. At the DNA level, this CDR3 is encoded by other sequences in the same sample as well. The rearrangement uses TRBV7-9 and TRBJ2-1; the D call may be TRBD1 or TRBD2 (5 bases each). The V end was cut by 3 bases, the J end by 7 bases, with 13 bases between. The CDR3 covers 14 residues. CDR1 and CDR2 (germline): SEHNR, FQNEAQ (reference sequence). CDR3 sequence: CASSFGTEGNEQFF. As DNA, the CDR3 is TGTGCCAGCAGCTTCGGGACGGAAGGGAATGAGCAGTTCTTC.

The genes are TRBV11-2 and TRBJ1-6; D remains ambiguous. The CDR3 length is 14 residues. Germline lookup yields CDR1 SGHAT and CDR2 FQNNGV. V was trimmed by 0 bases and J by 8 bases, leaving 8 bases between them. Here the CDR3 reads CASSLDSLDSPLHF. The CDR3 DNA sequence: TGTGCCAGCAGCTTAGACTCCCTCGATTCACCCCTCCACTTT.

The chain links TRBV7-9 to TRBJ1-2; maybe TRBD1 (5 bases). This CDR3 has 14 amino acids. Trimming removed 1 base from V and 9 bases from J, with 15 bases in between. Per the germline V gene, CDR1 is SEHNR and CDR2 is FQNEAQ (reference sequence). This CDR3 reads CASSLDLGLSSYTF. For the CDR3, the DNA is TGTGCCAGCAGCTTAGACTTGGGGCTTTCTAGCTACACCTTC.

V and J are TRBV28 and TRBJ1-2; 7 bases line up with TRBD1. Germline CDR1 is MDHEN and CDR2 is SYDVKM. CDR3 length equals 14 residues. The ends lost 3 bases at V and 4 bases at J; junction bases unmatched: 5. Written as DNA, the CDR3 is TGTGCCAGCAGTTTGGGGGGACAGCCCTATGGCTACACCTTC. Encoded protein: CASSLGGQPYGYTF.

The V call is TRBV4-1, the J call TRBJ2-7; 12 bases match TRBD1. The CDR3 has 16 amino acids. CDR1 and CDR2 (germline): MGHRA, YSYEKL. V lost 3 bases and J lost 7; bases outside the gene matches: 10. DNA for the CDR3: TGCGCCAGCAGCCAGGCCCGGGGGGACAGGGGGCTTGAGCAGTACTTC. As protein: CASSQARGDRGLEQYF.

This sequence joins TRBV4-3 and TRBJ2-3; 9 bases are a match to TRBD2. This CDR3 is 15 amino acids long. Germline values: CDR1 LGHNA, CDR2 YSLEER. Trimming cost V 0 bases and J 12 bases; bases outside gene matches: 10. Here the CDR3 DNA reads TGCGCCAGCAGCCAAGAGGTGGCGCGGGAGGGCCAACAGTATTTT. This encodes CASSQEVAREGQQYF.

The chain employs TRBV7-9 and TRBJ1-5; D gene ambiguous. This CDR3 is built from 12 residues. Per the germline V gene, CDR1 is SEHNR and CDR2 is FQNEAQ (reference sequence). Trimming pared 2 bases from V and 9 bases from J, leaving 8 bases between. CDR3 in DNA: TGTGCCAGCAGCTTATCGGGATCGCCCCAGCATTTT. It encodes CASSLSGSPQHF.